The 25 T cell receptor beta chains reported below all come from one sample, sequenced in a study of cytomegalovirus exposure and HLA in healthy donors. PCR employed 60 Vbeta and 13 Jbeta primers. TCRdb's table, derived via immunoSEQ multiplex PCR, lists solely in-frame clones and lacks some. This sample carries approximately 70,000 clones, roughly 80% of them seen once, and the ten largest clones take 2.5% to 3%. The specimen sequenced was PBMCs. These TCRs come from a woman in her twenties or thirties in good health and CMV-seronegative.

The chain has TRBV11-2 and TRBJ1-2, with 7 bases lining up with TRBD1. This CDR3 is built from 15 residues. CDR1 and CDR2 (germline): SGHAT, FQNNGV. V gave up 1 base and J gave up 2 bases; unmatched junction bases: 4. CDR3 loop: CASSLVRDRNYGYTF. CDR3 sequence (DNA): TGTGCCAGCAGCTTAGTCCGGGACAGAAACTATGGCTACACCTTC.

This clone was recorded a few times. The CDR3: CASSLQGYGYTF. As DNA, the CDR3 is TGTGCCAGCAGTTTACAGGGCTATGGCTACACCTTC. The V gene is TRBV28, the J gene TRBJ1-2; tentatively, D is TRBD1 (5 bases). The CDR3 contains 12 residues. Trimming took off 2 bases at V and 4 bases at J, with 5 bases between the two ends. Germline CDR1 and CDR2: MDHEN and SYDVKM.

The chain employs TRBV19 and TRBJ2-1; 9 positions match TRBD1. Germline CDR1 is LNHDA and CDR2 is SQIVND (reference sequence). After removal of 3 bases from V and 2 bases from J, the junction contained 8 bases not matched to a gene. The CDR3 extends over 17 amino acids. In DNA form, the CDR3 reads TGTGCCAGTAGTATCGCGATGGGACAGGGAACCTACAATGAGCAGTTCTTC. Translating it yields CASSIAMGQGTYNEQFF.

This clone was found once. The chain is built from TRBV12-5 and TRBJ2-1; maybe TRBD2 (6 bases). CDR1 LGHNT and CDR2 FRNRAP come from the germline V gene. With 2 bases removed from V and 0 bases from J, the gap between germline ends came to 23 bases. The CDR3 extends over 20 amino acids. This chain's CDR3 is CASGLSRPGRRASSYNEQFF. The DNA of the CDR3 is TGTGCTAGTGGTTTGTCCCGTCCTGGGAGGCGGGCGAGCTCCTACAATGAGCAGTTCTTC.

Written as DNA, the CDR3 is TGTGCCAGCAGCTTACCTGGACAGGGTAGGAACGGCTACACCTTC. This translates into CASSLPGQGRNGYTF. J is TRBJ1-2 and V is TRBV7-8; 8 bases align to TRBD1. The CDR3 is 15 amino acids. V was pared by 2 bases and J by 8 bases, with 10 bases of the junction left unmatched. The germline V gene encodes CDR1 SGHVS and CDR2 FQNEAQ.

The CDR3 reads CASIRDRDYGYTF. In DNA, the CDR3 is TGTGCCAGTATACGGGACAGGGACTATGGCTACACCTTC. The V gene is TRBV28, the J gene TRBJ1-2, with 9 bases aligning to TRBD1. Per germline, CDR1 MDHEN and CDR2 SYDVKM. CDR3 length: 13 amino acids. The V gene end was trimmed by 9 bases and the J gene end by 3 bases; junction bases not matched to a gene: 5.

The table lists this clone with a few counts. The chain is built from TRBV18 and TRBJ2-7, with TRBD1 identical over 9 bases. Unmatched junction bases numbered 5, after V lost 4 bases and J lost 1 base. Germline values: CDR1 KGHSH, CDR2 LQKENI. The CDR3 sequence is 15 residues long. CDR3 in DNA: TGTGCCAGCTCACAAGGAGGGACAGGGTCCTACGAGCAGTACTTC. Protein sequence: CASSQGGTGSYEQYF.

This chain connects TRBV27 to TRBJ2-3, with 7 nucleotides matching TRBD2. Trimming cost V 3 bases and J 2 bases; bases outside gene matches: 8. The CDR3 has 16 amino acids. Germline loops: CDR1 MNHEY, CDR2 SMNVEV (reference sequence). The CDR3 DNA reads TGTGCCAGCAGTTTCCTCCTAGCGGAGGACACAGATACGCAGTATTTT. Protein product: CASSFLLAEDTDTQYF.

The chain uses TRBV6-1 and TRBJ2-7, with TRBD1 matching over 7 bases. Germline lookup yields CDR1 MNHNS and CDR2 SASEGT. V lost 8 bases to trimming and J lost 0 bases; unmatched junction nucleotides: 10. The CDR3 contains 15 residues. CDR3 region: CASPRDRQHSYEQYF. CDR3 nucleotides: TGTGCCAGCCCCCGGGACAGACAGCACTCCTACGAGCAGTACTTC.

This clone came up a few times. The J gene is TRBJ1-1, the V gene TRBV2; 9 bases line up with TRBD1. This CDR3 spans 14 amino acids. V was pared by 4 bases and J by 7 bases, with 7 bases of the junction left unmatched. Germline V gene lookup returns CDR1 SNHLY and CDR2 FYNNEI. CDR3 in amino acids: CASSGRDRVLEAFF. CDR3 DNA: TGTGCCAGCAGTGGGAGGGACAGGGTTCTTGAAGCTTTCTTT.

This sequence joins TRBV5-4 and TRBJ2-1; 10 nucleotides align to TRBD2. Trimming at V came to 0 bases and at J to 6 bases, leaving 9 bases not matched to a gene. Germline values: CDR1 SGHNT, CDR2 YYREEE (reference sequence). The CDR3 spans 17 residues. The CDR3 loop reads CASSLEVASGGGNEQFF. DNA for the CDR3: TGTGCCAGCAGCTTGGAGGTCGCTAGCGGGGGAGGCAATGAGCAGTTCTTC. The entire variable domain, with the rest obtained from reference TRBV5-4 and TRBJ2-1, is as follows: ETGVTQSPTHLIKTRGQQVTLRCSSQSGHNTVSWYQQALGQGPQFIFQYYREEENGRGNFPPRFSGLQFPNYSSELNVNALELDDSALYLCASSLEVASGGGNEQFFGPGTRLTVL.

The DNA of the CDR3 is TGTGCCAGCAGGGGGGCCCATGAAAAACTGTTTTTT. Residues: CASRGAHEKLFF. J is TRBJ1-4 and V is TRBV28, with a possible D match to TRBD1 (6 bases). V lost 6 bases and J 6 bases, leaving 8 bases between the germline ends. The CDR3 loop spans 12 amino acids. Germline CDR1 is MDHEN and CDR2 is SYDVKM.

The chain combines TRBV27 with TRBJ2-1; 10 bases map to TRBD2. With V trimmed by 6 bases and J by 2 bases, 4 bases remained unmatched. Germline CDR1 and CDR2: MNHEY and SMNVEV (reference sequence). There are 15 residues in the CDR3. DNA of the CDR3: TGTGCCAGCAGCGGACTAGCGGTGACCTACAATGAGCAGTTCTTC. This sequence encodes CASSGLAVTYNEQFF.

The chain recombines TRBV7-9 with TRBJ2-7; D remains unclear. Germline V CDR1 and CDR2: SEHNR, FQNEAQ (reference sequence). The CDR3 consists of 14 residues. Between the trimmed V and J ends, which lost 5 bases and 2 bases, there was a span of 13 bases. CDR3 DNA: TGTGCCAGCAGCCAGTCCGTTGTCCCCTACGAGCAGTACTTC. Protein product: CASSQSVVPYEQYF.

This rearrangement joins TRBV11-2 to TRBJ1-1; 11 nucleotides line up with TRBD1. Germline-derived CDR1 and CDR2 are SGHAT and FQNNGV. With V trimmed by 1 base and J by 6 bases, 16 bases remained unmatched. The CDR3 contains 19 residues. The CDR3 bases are TGTGCCAGCAGCTTAGTGGCGGGGGGGACAGGGGGACTTTTCTCTGAAGCTTTCTTT. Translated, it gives CASSLVAGGTGGLFSEAFF.

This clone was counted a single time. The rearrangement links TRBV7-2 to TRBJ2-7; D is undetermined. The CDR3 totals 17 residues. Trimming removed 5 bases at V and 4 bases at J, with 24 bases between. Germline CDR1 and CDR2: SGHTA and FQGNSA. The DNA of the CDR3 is TGTGCCAGCAGCCGGTCCCCCACCGCGGTCGATCTTTACGAGCAGTACTTC. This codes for CASSRSPTAVDLYEQYF.

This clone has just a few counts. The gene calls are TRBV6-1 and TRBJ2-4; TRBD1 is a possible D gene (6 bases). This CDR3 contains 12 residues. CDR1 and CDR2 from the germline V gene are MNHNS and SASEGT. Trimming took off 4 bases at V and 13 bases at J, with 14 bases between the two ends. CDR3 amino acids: CASSARSGTQYF. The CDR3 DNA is TGTGCCAGCAGTGCCCGATCCGGGACACAGTACTTC.

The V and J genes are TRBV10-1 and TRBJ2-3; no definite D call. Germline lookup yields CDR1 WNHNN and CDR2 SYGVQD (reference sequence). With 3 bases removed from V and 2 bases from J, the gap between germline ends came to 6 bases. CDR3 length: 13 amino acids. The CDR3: CASSEAPTDTQYF. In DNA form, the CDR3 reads TGCGCCAGCAGTGAAGCCCCCACAGATACGCAGTATTTT.

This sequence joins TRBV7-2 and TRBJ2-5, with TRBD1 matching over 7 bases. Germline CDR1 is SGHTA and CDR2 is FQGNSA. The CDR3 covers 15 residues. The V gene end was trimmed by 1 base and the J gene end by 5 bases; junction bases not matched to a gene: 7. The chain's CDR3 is CASSLGQGGAETQYF. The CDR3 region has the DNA TGTGCCAGCAGCTTAGGACAGGGTGGGGCGGAGACCCAGTACTTC.

CDR3 bases: TGCGCCAGCAGCCAAGATGTACCCAAGGGTCTAGCGGGGGGGCGAGGTAAAGAGACCCAGTACTTC. The encoded protein is CASSQDVPKGLAGGRGKETQYF. The rearrangement links TRBV4-1 to TRBJ2-5; 12 bases line up with TRBD2. The V segment lost 0 bases and the J segment 3 bases; nucleotides outside the gene matches: 20. CDR3 size: 22 residues. Germline-derived CDR1 and CDR2 are MGHRA and YSYEKL.

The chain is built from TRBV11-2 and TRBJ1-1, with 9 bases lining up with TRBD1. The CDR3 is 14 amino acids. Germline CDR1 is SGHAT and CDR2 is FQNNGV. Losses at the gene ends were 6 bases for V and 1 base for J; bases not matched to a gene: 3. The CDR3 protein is CASSWGQGNTEAFF. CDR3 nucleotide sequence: TGTGCCAGCAGTTGGGGACAGGGGAACACTGAAGCTTTCTTT.

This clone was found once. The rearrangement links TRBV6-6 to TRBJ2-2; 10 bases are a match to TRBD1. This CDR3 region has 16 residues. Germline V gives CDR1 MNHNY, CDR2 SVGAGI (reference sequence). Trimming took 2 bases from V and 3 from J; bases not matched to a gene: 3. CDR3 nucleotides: TGTGCCAGCAGTTACGCGGGGACAGGGGACACCGGGGAGCTGTTTTTT. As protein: CASSYAGTGDTGELFF.

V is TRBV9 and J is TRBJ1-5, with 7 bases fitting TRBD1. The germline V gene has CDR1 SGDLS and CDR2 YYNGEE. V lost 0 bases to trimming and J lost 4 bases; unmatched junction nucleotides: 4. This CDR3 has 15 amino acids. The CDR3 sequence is CASSVEGQLNQPQHF. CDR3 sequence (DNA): TGTGCCAGCAGCGTAGAGGGACAGCTTAATCAGCCCCAGCATTTT.

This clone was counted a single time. CDR3 amino acids: CASSKKRGTGELFF. As DNA, the CDR3 is TGTGCCAGCAGTAAGAAACGGGGGACCGGGGAGCTGTTTTTT. The chain couples TRBV9 to TRBJ2-2; TRBD2 is a possible D gene (6 bases). V was pared by 5 bases and J by 5 bases, with 13 bases between. This CDR3 spans 14 amino acids. Germline CDR1 reads SGDLS; CDR2 reads YYNGEE.

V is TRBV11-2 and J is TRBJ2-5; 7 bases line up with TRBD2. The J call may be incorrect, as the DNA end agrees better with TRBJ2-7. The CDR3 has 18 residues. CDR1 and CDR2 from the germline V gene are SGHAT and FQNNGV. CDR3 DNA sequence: TGTGCCAGCAGCTCCTACCACCGACGGGCGGGAGCGGACTACGAGCAGTACTTC. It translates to CASSSYHRRAGADYEQYF.